This T cell receptor (beta chain) was sequenced for a study of blood T cell repertoires in COVID-19 (dated by TCRdb to between 2020 and 2021). With respect to the entire study: Samples from collaborators originated in the United States, Italy and Spain and spanned both the acute and convalescent phases of COVID-19. A freely available public database, intended as a resource for researchers studying the immune response to SARS-CoV-2, is where the repertoires were released. Where available, HLA class I and class II types were obtained from metadata supplied by the sample provider rather than from assay-based typing. Samples came from the ongoing ImmuneRACE study (first 160 participants) plus 1,254 subjects from 6 global collaborators. The material from the prospective study consisted of cDNA or gDNA derived from T cells, B-cell-depleted T cells, or PBMCs. The sample metadata nearly always contained a de-identified subject ID, COVID-19 status, age in years and sex. Subjects who had been exposed to COVID-19, were actively infected with it, or had recovered from it provided the deeply sampled blood TCRbeta repertoires that made up the dataset. Results and caveats for the whole study, not just this receptor: How much clinical and demographic metadata was included differed by source and by participant, and the metadata was provided uncurated.

The immunoSEQ Assay, a bias-controlled multiplex PCR, was used to amplify TCRbeta CDR3 regions from genomic DNA. The paper's data handling went like this. Nucleated cell counts per sample were estimated from amplification of reference gene primers within the assay. Sequence reads were collapsed and filtered to measure the absolute abundance of every unique TCRbeta CDR3 rearrangement. For each sample, productive Simpson clonality was calculated as the square root of Simpson's diversity index across productive rearrangements. The source is immuneACCESS, and TCRdb retained only in-frame sequences with V and J called. Part of the clones is not carried over; for the studies checked, unresolved V genes explain less than half of this, and the remainder is unexplained. For V, J and clone size, that table is used; D and trimming come from the DNA. Here the sample has 100,000 to 150,000 clones; approximately 85% occur a single time. The ten largest clones add up to roughly 3% of the sample.

Of note for this clone: The antigen it recognizes is unknown. Nothing much larger sits one base from this clone, and base qualities are not available.

In Seattle, one collaborating source enrolled patients while the infection was active and tracked those patients longitudinally over the course of disease. Whole blood was collected in K2EDTA tubes by collaborating institutions according to the institutions' own protocols. For TCRbeta analysis, collaborator samples were shipped as frozen whole blood, as isolated PBMCs, or as DNA extracted from either sample type. Trimmed from V: 7 bases; trimmed from J: 8 bases; junction bases lacking a gene match: 3. The CDR3 has 13 amino acids, counting the end cysteine and phenylalanine. The sequence is cut down to CDR3 DNA, 39 bases in frame from base 1.

This TCR derives from a woman older than 75 with COVID-19, enrolled during active disease. The rearranged segments are TRBV12-3 or TRBV12-4 and TRBJ1-6; 9 bases in between match TRBD1. Sequences were obtained from peripheral blood. DNA sequence: TGTGCCAGCAAAACAGGGGGCGATTCACCCCTCCACTTT. It encodes CASKTGGDSPLHF.